This T cell receptor beta chain was sequenced for a study of blood T cells in healthy people across ages. Study-wide results and limits: Per-million-T-cell TCR beta diversity fell roughly linearly with age. Possibly, changes in expanded clonotypes were confounded because donor CMV status was unknown.

A second 7 to 11 cycle PCR used barcoded and J-beta primers. Every single cDNA molecule received a tag from a template-switch adaptor with 12 random nucleotides. There were at least 2.5 million CDR3-containing paired-end reads obtained from each sample. TCRdb itself ran the 5' RACE reads through MiXCR, one entry per CDR3 protein. The sample carries hundreds of thousands of distinct CDR3 sequences, approximately 52% recorded once. This clonotype has a handful of counts. Its antigen is undetermined. The sequencing input was blood. This TCR derives from a woman at least 80 years old in good health.

CDR3 protein: CAISPDSYEQYF. The CDR3 DNA is TGTGCCATCAGTCCCGACAGCTACGAGCAGTACTTC. The J gene is TRBJ2-7, the V gene TRBV10-3, with D maybe TRBD1 (5 bases). Between the trimmed V and J ends, which lost 5 bases and 3 bases, there was a span of 8 bases. The CDR3 is made up of 12 amino acids. In germline, CDR1 is ENHRY, CDR2 SYGVKD.